This is a list of T cell receptor beta chains from one sample in a study of T-cell reconstitution after alpha-beta-depleted transplantation in children. TCRdb called the PCR reads again in MiXCR, with one record for every CDR3 protein. Of more than 85,000 distinct CDR3 sequences listed, approximately 8% are singletons. This material consisted of PBMCs, taken before TCRalphabeta/CD19-depleted stem cell transplant. These receptors came from a boy aged 2 to 10 with acute lymphoblastic leukemia, due to receive a stem cell transplant. The CDR3 runs from the conserved cysteine through the conserved F or W. The D gene is left open where the match is weak. Clone size appears in some rows only: once, few, many, or a class for an expanded clone.

v_call	d_call	clone_size	j_call	cdr3_nt	cdr3_aa
TRBV2	TRBD2	NA	TRBJ2-3	TGTGCCAGCAGTGTCGAGACTAGCGGGTTCACAGATACGCAGTATTTT	CASSVETSGFTDTQYF
TRBV4-2	NA	few	TRBJ2-1	TGTGCCAGCAGCCACACCCGGGACAATGAGCAGTTCTTC	CASSHTRDNEQFF
TRBV12-3/TRBV12-4	NA	few	TRBJ2-4	TGTGCCAGCAGTTCGGGGACGGAGGGAAACATTCAGTACTTC	CASSSGTEGNIQYF
TRBV5-1	NA	many	TRBJ2-3	TGCGCCAGCAGCTCGAATAGCATTGGAGATACGCAGTATTTT	CASSSNSIGDTQYF
TRBV20-1	NA	many	TRBJ2-7	TGCAGTGCTAGATCAGGGTCCCCCTACGAGCAGTACTTC	CSARSGSPYEQYF
TRBV6-5	TRBD1	NA	TRBJ1-2	TGTGCCAGCAGTTCACTGGGGACAGGAAACCGCTATGGCTACACCTTC	CASSSLGTGNRYGYTF
TRBV28	NA	few	TRBJ1-1	TGTGCCAGCAGTAAACGAGGGGCGAACACTGAAGCTTTCTTT	CASSKRGANTEAFF
TRBV18	TRBD1	many	TRBJ2-7	TGTGCCAGCTCTCCCCGGGACAGCTACGAGCAGTACTTC	CASSPRDSYEQYF
TRBV27	NA	many	TRBJ2-2	TGTGCCAGCAGTGTTAGCGGACTTCGGGGCACCGGGGAGCTGTTTTTT	CASSVSGLRGTGELFF
TRBV5-1	NA	many	TRBJ2-7	TGCGCCAGCAGCTTGCAAGTCGCTAGCGCTTACGAGCAGTACTTC	CASSLQVASAYEQYF